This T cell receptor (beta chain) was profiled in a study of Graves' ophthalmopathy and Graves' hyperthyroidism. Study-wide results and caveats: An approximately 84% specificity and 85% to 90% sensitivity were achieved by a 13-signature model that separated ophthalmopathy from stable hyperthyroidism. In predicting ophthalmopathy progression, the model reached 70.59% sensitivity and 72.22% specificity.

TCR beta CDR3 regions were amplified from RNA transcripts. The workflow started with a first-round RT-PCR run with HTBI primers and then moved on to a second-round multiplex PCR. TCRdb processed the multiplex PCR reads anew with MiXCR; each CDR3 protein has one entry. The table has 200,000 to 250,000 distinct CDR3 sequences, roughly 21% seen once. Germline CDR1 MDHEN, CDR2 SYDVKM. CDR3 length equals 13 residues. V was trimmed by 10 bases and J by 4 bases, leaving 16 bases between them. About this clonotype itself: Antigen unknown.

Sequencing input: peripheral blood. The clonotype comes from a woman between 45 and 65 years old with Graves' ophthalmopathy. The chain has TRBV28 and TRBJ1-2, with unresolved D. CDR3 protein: CATTTGHSYGYTF. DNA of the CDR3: TGTGCCACCACAACCGGGCATAGCTATGGCTACACCTTC.